A single sample is the source of the 27 T cell receptor beta chains below, sequenced in a study of blood T cell repertoires in COVID-19. Repertoires were generated with immunoSEQ multiplex PCR, while TCRdb's copy carries only in-frame clones and drops some. The repertoire holds a few hundred thousand clones, with 65% to 85% as singletons. Source material: peripheral blood. Receptors were obtained from a human donor in a cohort sampled during active COVID-19.

This clone was observed a few times. The rearrangement uses TRBV30 and TRBJ1-1; TRBD1 aligns across 10 bases. The CDR3 length is 12 residues. Germline loops: CDR1 GTSNPN, CDR2 SVGIG (reference sequence). The V gene end was trimmed by 5 bases and the J gene end by 7 bases; junction bases not matched to a gene: 4. The CDR3 bases are TGTGCCTGGGACAGGGGGCTGGGTGAAGCTTTCTTT. This codes for CAWDRGLGEAFF.

This chain connects TRBV5-1 to TRBJ1-2; 7 bases agree with TRBD1. The CDR3 has 14 residues. The V gene's germline CDR1 is SGHRS and CDR2 YFSETQ. After removal of 4 bases from V and 3 bases from J, the junction contained 6 bases not matched to a gene. In DNA form, the CDR3 reads TGCGCCAGCAGCCCAAGACAGGGTGACTATGGCTACACCTTC. Its protein is CASSPRQGDYGYTF.

This clone was counted many times. The chain employs TRBV10-3 and TRBJ1-5; maybe TRBD1 (6 bases). The length of the CDR3 is 14 residues. The germline gives CDR1 ENHRY, CDR2 SYGVKD. V lost 10 bases and J lost 4, with 17 bases in between. The DNA for the CDR3 is TGTGCCACCAAGGGGGTGGAGCCAAATCAGCCCCAGCATTTT. This translates into CATKGVEPNQPQHF.

The V gene is TRBV15, the J gene TRBJ2-5; 7 bases agree with TRBD1. The CDR3 consists of 13 residues. The trim removed 5 bases at V and 5 bases at J, leaving 5 bases unmatched. Germline V gives CDR1 LNHNV, CDR2 YYDKDF (reference sequence). CDR3 bases: TGTGCCACCAGCGGGGGACAGATGGAGACCCAGTACTTC. Protein product: CATSGGQMETQYF.

The chain combines TRBV2 with TRBJ1-1; 11 bases line up with TRBD1. Per germline, CDR1 SNHLY and CDR2 FYNNEI. The length of the CDR3 is 17 residues. Trimming cost V 5 bases and J 0 bases; bases outside gene matches: 8. The CDR3 region has the DNA TGTGCCAGCAGTAGGACAGGGGGCATAGGCATGAACACTGAAGCTTTCTTT. Encoded protein: CASSRTGGIGMNTEAFF.

This clone appeared a single time. The chain combines TRBV6-6 with TRBJ2-7; D gene unclear. Germline CDR1 is MNHNY and CDR2 is SVGAGI (reference sequence). The V end was cut by 5 bases, the J end by 8 bases, with 10 bases between. This CDR3 has 11 residues. Written as DNA, the CDR3 is TGTGCCAGCAGTCGCATGGAGCAGCAGTACTTC. It codes for CASSRMEQQYF.

A word on this clone: Mismatch with germline at one junction end may stem from a read error. V is TRBV23-1 and J is TRBJ2-7, with 8 bases aligning to TRBD1. TRBV23-1 counts as an open reading frame of uncertain function. This CDR3 is built from 14 residues. As DNA, the CDR3 is TGCGCCAGCAGTAAGCCGGGACAGGCGCTCGATAGGGGGTTC. Its translation: CASSKPGQALDRGF.

With regard to this clone: Germline and junction disagree at one end, which may indicate a read error. The genes are TRBV6-5 and TRBJ2-7; 7 bases are shared with TRBD1. There are 13 residues in the CDR3. Germline values: CDR1 MNHEY, CDR2 SVGAGI. The CDR3 DNA reads TGTGCCACGAACGTTCTGGACAGGTCCGAGGAGTACTTC. Its translation: CATNVLDRSEEYF.

This chain uses TRBV6-6 with TRBJ2-7; tentatively, D is TRBD2 (5 bases). V lost 7 bases to trimming and J lost 0 bases, with 19 bases between them. CDR3 length equals 16 residues. CDR1 is MNHNY, CDR2 SVGAGI, per germline (reference sequence). The CDR3 DNA is TGTGCCAGCACCACGAGTCGGGATGAGGGCTCCTACGAGCAGTACTTC. This gives the protein CASTTSRDEGSYEQYF.

The chain combines TRBV10-3 with TRBJ1-2; a possible D gene is TRBD1 (6 bases). The CDR3 has 14 residues. Per germline, CDR1 ENHRY and CDR2 SYGVKD. V was clipped by 6 bases and J by 5 bases, with 16 bases between them. The CDR3 DNA follows: TGTGCCATCAGCGACAGGTTCATTGGGTATGGCTACACCTTC. This sequence encodes CAISDRFIGYGYTF.

CDR3 region: CSVEVGADTEAFF. In DNA, the CDR3 is TGCAGCGTTGAAGTGGGGGCGGACACTGAAGCTTTCTTT. The V and J genes are TRBV29-1 and TRBJ1-1; TRBD1 is a possible D gene (6 bases). V lost 1 base and J 3 bases, leaving 9 bases between the germline ends. The CDR3 has 13 amino acids. Germline V CDR1 and CDR2: SQVTM, ANQGSEA.

Points on this clone: At one end, the junction sequence differs from germline, possibly due to a read error. This chain uses TRBV7-6 with TRBJ2-7; 12 bases line up with TRBD1. Germline lookup yields CDR1 SGHVS and CDR2 FNYEAQ. The CDR3 consists of 17 residues. The CDR3 protein is CASSVAPSGQGAYEQYF. The CDR3 DNA is TGTGCCAGCAGCGTAGCGCCCTCGGGACAGGGGGCGTACGAGCAGTACTTC.

V and J are TRBV14 and TRBJ1-6; a possible D gene is TRBD1 (5 bases). The length of the CDR3 is 14 residues. The V and J ends lost 6 bases and 7 bases respectively, with 13 bases between them. Germline values: CDR1 SGHDN, CDR2 FVKESK. CDR3 DNA: TGTGCCAGCAGATCGGACACCTCAAATTCACCCCTCCACTTT. This encodes CASRSDTSNSPLHF.

This rearrangement joins TRBV25-1 to TRBJ2-3; 10 positions match TRBD2. Trimming at V came to 5 bases and at J to 0 bases, leaving 5 bases not matched to a gene. CDR1 and CDR2 from the germline V gene are MGHDK and SYGVNS. The CDR3 runs to 16 residues. The CDR3 nucleotides read TGTGCCAGCAGTACCAGCGGGAGGGGTAGCACAGATACGCAGTATTTT. This sequence encodes CASSTSGRGSTDTQYF.

This chain uses TRBV3-1 (or the pseudogene TRBV3-2) with TRBJ2-5, with TRBD2 matching over 12 bases. The trim removed 4 bases at V and 5 bases at J, leaving 8 bases unmatched. Germline V gene sequence: CDR1 LGHDT, CDR2 YNNKEL (reference sequence). The CDR3 sequence is 16 residues long. CDR3 bases: TGTGCCAGCAGCCCTCGACTAGCGGGGGCCGGGGAGACCCAGTACTTC. Translated, it gives CASSPRLAGAGETQYF.

The chain carries TRBV3-1 (or the pseudogene TRBV3-2) and TRBJ2-7, with 8 nucleotides matching TRBD2. From germline, CDR1 is LGHDT and CDR2 YNNKEL (reference sequence). The V and J ends lost 0 bases and 6 bases, in that order; junction bases with no gene match: 7. This CDR3 spans 15 amino acids. DNA for the CDR3: TGTGCCAGCAGCCAAGACCAGCGGGAGTTCGGCGAGCAGTACTTC. It translates to CASSQDQREFGEQYF.

This clone was seen more than once but under ten times. The rearrangement uses TRBV4-1 and TRBJ1-2, with D maybe TRBD1 (5 bases). CDR1 is MGHRA and CDR2 is YSYEKL in the germline V gene. The CDR3 is 15 residues long. Trimming removed 2 bases at V and 0 bases at J, with 10 bases between. The CDR3 loop is CASSQTGGANYGYTF. CDR3 coding DNA: TGCGCCAGCAGCCAAACAGGTGGAGCTAACTATGGCTACACCTTC.

This clone came up a few times. The chain couples TRBV6-5 to TRBJ1-2, with 7 bases aligning to TRBD1. CDR3 length: 13 residues. V trimming: 6 bases; J trimming: 4 bases; junction bases outside the gene matches: 5. CDR1 MNHEY and CDR2 SVGAGI come from the germline V gene. CDR3 loop: CASSLQGRYGYTF. Written as DNA, the CDR3 is TGTGCCAGCAGCCTACAGGGGCGCTATGGCTACACCTTC.

The chain is built from TRBV6-6 and TRBJ2-7, with 10 bases matching TRBD2. J was trimmed by 2 bases and V by 6 bases; bases with no gene match: 10. Per the germline V gene, CDR1 is MNHNY and CDR2 is SVGAGI (reference sequence). This CDR3 has 16 amino acids. As DNA, the CDR3 is TGTGCCAGCAGCCCCCGCTCTAGCGGGAGTGCCTACGAGCAGTACTTC. This sequence encodes CASSPRSSGSAYEQYF.

The genes are TRBV2 and TRBJ1-4; 9 positions match TRBD1. Germline V gene lookup returns CDR1 SNHLY and CDR2 FYNNEI. Trimming at V came to 7 bases and at J to 8 bases, leaving 20 bases not matched to a gene. The CDR3 loop spans 18 amino acids. The CDR3 here is CASTPPGQGKGADEKLFF. The CDR3 nucleotides read TGTGCCAGCACCCCACCGGGACAGGGAAAGGGGGCCGACGAAAAACTGTTTTTT.

This clone was recorded only once. The CDR3 bases are TGTGCCAGCAGCCACAGGTCGGGCGAGCAGTACTTC. It specifies CASSHRSGEQYF. The chain recombines TRBV6-2 or TRBV6-3 with TRBJ2-7; TRBD1 might be the D (5 bases). The CDR3 consists of 12 residues. Trimming took off 6 bases at V and 6 bases at J, with 12 bases between the two ends. Germline CDR1 MNHEY, CDR2 SVGEGT.

The chain combines TRBV12-3 or TRBV12-4 with TRBJ1-3; D not certain. CDR3 length equals 10 residues. V was cut by 6 bases and J by 6 bases, with 3 bases left in between. The CDR3 DNA sequence: TGTGCCAGCAGGGCAAACACCATATATTTT. Translation gives CASRANTIYF.

This clone was found once. The rearrangement links TRBV3-1 (or the pseudogene TRBV3-2) to TRBJ2-7, with D maybe TRBD2 (5 bases). This CDR3 comprises 13 residues. Germline CDR1 LGHDT, CDR2 YNNKEL (reference sequence). The ends were cut back, 1 base at V and 5 bases at J, with 9 bases in the middle. The CDR3 is CASSQGSEDEQYF. DNA for the CDR3: TGTGCCAGCAGCCAAGGTAGCGAGGACGAGCAGTACTTC.

This chain connects TRBV18 to TRBJ2-5; possibly TRBD2 for D (5 bases). V was trimmed by 0 bases and J by 5 bases, leaving 13 bases between them. The CDR3 runs to 15 residues. Germline CDR1 and CDR2: KGHSH and LQKENI. CDR3 sequence reads: CASSPPAEEVETQYF. The CDR3 region has the DNA TGTGCCAGCTCACCACCAGCAGAGGAGGTGGAGACCCAGTACTTC.

The genes are TRBV6-5 and TRBJ1-5; 9 bases are shared with TRBD1. The CDR3 length is 15 residues. V was clipped by 5 bases and J by 7 bases; unmatched bases: 9. Germline CDR1 MNHEY, CDR2 SVGAGI. The CDR3 protein is CASSPRDREGQPQHF. The DNA of the CDR3 is TGTGCCAGCAGTCCTAGGGACAGGGAAGGACAGCCCCAGCATTTT.

The gene calls are TRBV28 and TRBJ2-3; 11 bases align to TRBD2. Germline-derived CDR1 and CDR2 are MDHEN and SYDVKM. The CDR3 extends over 17 amino acids. Germline trimming cut 4 bases from V and 1 base from J; bases unmatched to any gene: 7. CDR3 sequence (DNA): TGTGCCAGCAGTTCGGCGACTAGCGGGGCTGGCACAGATACGCAGTATTTT. Translation: CASSSATSGAGTDTQYF.

The V and J genes are TRBV9 and TRBJ1-1, with D possibly being TRBD1 (5 bases). Trimming removed 4 bases at V and 4 bases at J, with 11 bases between. The CDR3 has 13 residues. CDR1 is SGDLS, CDR2 YYNGEE, per germline. CDR3 residues: CASSPAGGTEAFF. Written as DNA, the CDR3 is TGTGCCAGCAGCCCAGCGGGGGGCACTGAAGCTTTCTTT.